Shown below are 7 T cell receptor beta chains from a single sample sequenced in a study of human T cells and chemical hapten exposure. The time point denotes: patch test 1, 2 weeks after DPC sensitization. Treatment denoted: therapeutic diphenylcyclopropenone sensitization with weekly scalp DPC. TCRdb re-called the RACE reads through MiXCR, storing one row per CDR3 protein. The sample contains 85,000 or so distinct CDR3 sequences, roughly 10% of which appear only once. The sequencing used whole blood, collected in connection with sensitization to the hapten diphenylcyclopropenone (DPC). These receptors came from a woman in her 50s with alopecia areata. Some clones in this sample may be carry-over from other donors' samples.

At least ten counts were recorded for this clonotype. The chain couples TRBV5-4 to TRBJ2-1, with 10 bases lining up with TRBD1. This CDR3 is 15 amino acids long. V lost 4 bases, J lost 5 bases, and 6 bases stayed unmatched. Germline assignment: CDR1 SGHNT and CDR2 YYREEE (reference sequence). The CDR3 region is CASSPTGGVDNEQFF. CDR3 DNA sequence: TGTGCCAGCAGCCCGACAGGGGGCGTGGACAATGAGCAGTTCTTC.

This clonotype has ten or more counts. The chain has TRBV30 and TRBJ2-7; possibly TRBD1 or TRBD2 for D (5 bases each). CDR1 GTSNPN and CDR2 SVGIG come from the germline V gene (reference sequence). Deletions cut 8 bases from V and 1 base from J, with 12 bases between. CDR3 length: 12 amino acids. For the CDR3, the DNA is TGTGCCCGAACGGGACCGTCCTACGAGCAGTACTTC. Its translation: CARTGPSYEQYF.

This chain uses TRBV4-1 with TRBJ2-1; TRBD1 aligns across 7 bases. The CDR3 length is 15 residues. V shed 0 bases, J shed 11 bases, and the junction held 10 bases outside the gene matches. Per germline, CDR1 MGHRA and CDR2 YSYEKL. This chain's CDR3 is CASSQDEDRNLKQFF. CDR3 sequence (DNA): TGCGCCAGCAGCCAAGATGAGGACAGGAACCTCAAGCAGTTCTTC.

This clonotype was seen only a few times. The gene calls are TRBV29-1 and TRBJ2-1, with 7 positions matching TRBD2. The germline V gene has CDR1 SQVTM and CDR2 ANQGSEA. The CDR3 contains 14 residues. V was clipped by 3 bases and J by 5 bases; unmatched bases: 7. CDR3 DNA sequence: TGCAGCGTTGACGGTGGGAGGGCCCACAATGAGCAGTTCTTC. It specifies CSVDGGRAHNEQFF.

This clonotype was counted only a few times. The chain uses TRBV4-2 and TRBJ2-7; 8 positions match TRBD1. CDR3 size: 15 residues. The J segment lost 3 bases and the V segment lost 1 base, leaving 5 bases of the junction unmatched. The V gene's germline CDR1 is LGHNA and CDR2 YNFKEQ. DNA for the CDR3: TGTGCCAGCAGCCAAGGATTAACAGGGGGCTACGAGCAGTACTTC. Translated, it gives CASSQGLTGGYEQYF.

With respect to this clonotype: Since no conserved phenylalanine or tryptophan closes the CDR3, a read error is the likely cause. The rearrangement joins TRBV7-2 to TRBJ2-7, with TRBD2 matching 11 bases. Germline values: CDR1 SGHTA, CDR2 FQGNSA. V gave up 3 bases and J gave up 4 bases; unmatched junction bases: 8. The CDR3 spans 16 residues. This CDR3 is CASSFTSSGRLYEQYS. The CDR3 coding sequence is TGTGCCAGCAGCTTCACCTCTAGCGGGAGGTTATACGAGCAGTACTCC.

Comment on this clonotype: This may stem from a read error, because a much larger clone lies one nucleotide away. The V call is TRBV3-1, the J call TRBJ2-3; no clear D. This CDR3 contains 11 residues. Germline lookup yields CDR1 LGHDT and CDR2 YNNKEL (reference sequence). CDR3 amino acids: CTSSQGGRRDF. The CDR3 DNA reads as TGTACCAGCAGCCAAGGTGGCAGACGCGATTTT.